The 9 T cell receptor beta chains below come from one sample, sequenced in a study of blood T cell repertoires in COVID-19. The repertoire was sequenced with immunoSEQ multiplex PCR; TCRdb's copy has only in-frame clones and lacks some. The repertoire consists of roughly 290,000 clones, with roughly four fifths occurring once and the leading ten covering approximately 14%. Input material: peripheral blood. All receptors come from a person aged 70 to 85 with COVID-19, enrolled during active disease.

The CDR3: CASSYSSSSGVYNEQFF. The CDR3 coding sequence is TGTGCCAGCAGTTACTCGTCTTCTAGCGGAGTCTACAATGAGCAGTTCTTC. V gene TRBV6-2 or TRBV6-3 combines with J gene TRBJ2-1, with 7 nucleotides matching TRBD2. CDR1 and CDR2 (germline): MNHEY, SVGEGT. Unmatched junction bases numbered 8, after V lost 0 bases and J lost 3 bases. This CDR3 region has 17 residues.

The CDR3 sequence: CASSFTSQETQYF. The CDR3 DNA sequence: TGTGCCAGCAGTTTCACTAGTCAAGAGACCCAGTACTTC. The chain uses TRBV12-3 or TRBV12-4 and TRBJ2-5, with a tentative D call TRBD2 (5 bases). Between the trimmed V and J ends, which lost 3 bases and 2 bases, there was a span of 7 bases. The CDR3 has 13 residues.

This chain connects TRBV7-2 to TRBJ2-1, with D maybe TRBD2 (5 bases). The CDR3 extends over 14 amino acids. Germline CDR1 reads SGHTA; CDR2 reads FQGNSA. Trimming stripped 1 base from V and 6 bases from J, with 10 bases between. The CDR3 DNA sequence: TGTGCCAGCAGCTTAGATTCAGGACTCAATGAGCAGTTCTTC. As protein: CASSLDSGLNEQFF.

Here the CDR3 reads CASSPQAGALDEQYF. The CDR3 DNA reads as TGTGCCAGCTCACCACAAGCGGGAGCGTTGGACGAGCAGTACTTC. This chain uses TRBV18 with TRBJ2-7; TRBD2 agrees at 8 bases. With 1 base clipped from V and 5 bases from J, the junction kept 7 bases outside the gene matches. This CDR3 spans 15 amino acids. The germline gives CDR1 KGHSH, CDR2 LQKENI.

The chain has TRBV4-3 and TRBJ1-1, with D possibly being TRBD1 (5 bases). CDR3 length: 14 amino acids. V lost 0 bases and J lost 4, with 9 bases in between. Germline CDR1 LGHNA, CDR2 YSLEER. The DNA of the CDR3 is TGCGCCAGCAGCCAAGATCTCGGGGGCACTGAAGCTTTCTTT. Translated: CASSQDLGGTEAFF.

V gene TRBV28 combines with J gene TRBJ1-6; 10 bases map to TRBD1. The CDR3 sequence is 15 residues long. The V gene's germline CDR1 is MDHEN and CDR2 SYDVKM. The junction had 11 bases not matched to a gene; V was cut back by 9 bases and J by 9 bases. DNA of the CDR3: TGTGCCAGTCACCCCCGACAGGGGGCGTCTTCACCCCTCCACTTT. Translating gives CASHPRQGASSPLHF.

The chain is built from TRBV27 and TRBJ1-5, with 7 bases identical to TRBD1. Germline V gene sequence: CDR1 MNHEY, CDR2 SMNVEV (reference sequence). The CDR3 totals 18 residues. Trimming took 3 bases from V and 0 from J; bases not matched to a gene: 11. CDR3: CASSLDRGRTYSNQPQHF. The CDR3 DNA reads TGTGCCAGCAGTTTGGATAGGGGGCGAACATATAGCAATCAGCCCCAGCATTTT.

This sequence joins TRBV7-8 and TRBJ2-1, with TRBD2 identical over 8 bases. J lost 7 bases, V lost 8 bases, and 7 bases had no gene match. The CDR3 has 13 residues. Germline CDR1 and CDR2: SGHVS and FQNEAQ. CDR3 nucleotides: TGTGCCAGCGGTCGAGCGGGAGTAAATGAGCAGTTCTTC. Its translation: CASGRAGVNEQFF.

J is TRBJ2-1 and V is TRBV5-6; D is possibly TRBD2 (7 bases). Deletions cut 2 bases from V and 1 base from J, with 13 bases between. Per the germline V gene, CDR1 is SGHDT and CDR2 is YYEEEE. The CDR3 sequence is 16 residues long. CDR3 in DNA: TGTGCCAGCAGCTTCGCCGGGGGGCAGTCCTACAATGAGCAGTTCTTC. Its translation is CASSFAGGQSYNEQFF. The full variable domain, rest sourced from reference TRBV5-6 and TRBJ2-1, is DAGVTQSPTHLIKTRGQQVTLRCSPKSGHDTVSWYQQALGQGPQFIFQYYEEEERQRGNFPDRFSGHQFPNYSSELNVNALLLGDSALYLCASSFAGGQSYNEQFFGPGTRLTVL.